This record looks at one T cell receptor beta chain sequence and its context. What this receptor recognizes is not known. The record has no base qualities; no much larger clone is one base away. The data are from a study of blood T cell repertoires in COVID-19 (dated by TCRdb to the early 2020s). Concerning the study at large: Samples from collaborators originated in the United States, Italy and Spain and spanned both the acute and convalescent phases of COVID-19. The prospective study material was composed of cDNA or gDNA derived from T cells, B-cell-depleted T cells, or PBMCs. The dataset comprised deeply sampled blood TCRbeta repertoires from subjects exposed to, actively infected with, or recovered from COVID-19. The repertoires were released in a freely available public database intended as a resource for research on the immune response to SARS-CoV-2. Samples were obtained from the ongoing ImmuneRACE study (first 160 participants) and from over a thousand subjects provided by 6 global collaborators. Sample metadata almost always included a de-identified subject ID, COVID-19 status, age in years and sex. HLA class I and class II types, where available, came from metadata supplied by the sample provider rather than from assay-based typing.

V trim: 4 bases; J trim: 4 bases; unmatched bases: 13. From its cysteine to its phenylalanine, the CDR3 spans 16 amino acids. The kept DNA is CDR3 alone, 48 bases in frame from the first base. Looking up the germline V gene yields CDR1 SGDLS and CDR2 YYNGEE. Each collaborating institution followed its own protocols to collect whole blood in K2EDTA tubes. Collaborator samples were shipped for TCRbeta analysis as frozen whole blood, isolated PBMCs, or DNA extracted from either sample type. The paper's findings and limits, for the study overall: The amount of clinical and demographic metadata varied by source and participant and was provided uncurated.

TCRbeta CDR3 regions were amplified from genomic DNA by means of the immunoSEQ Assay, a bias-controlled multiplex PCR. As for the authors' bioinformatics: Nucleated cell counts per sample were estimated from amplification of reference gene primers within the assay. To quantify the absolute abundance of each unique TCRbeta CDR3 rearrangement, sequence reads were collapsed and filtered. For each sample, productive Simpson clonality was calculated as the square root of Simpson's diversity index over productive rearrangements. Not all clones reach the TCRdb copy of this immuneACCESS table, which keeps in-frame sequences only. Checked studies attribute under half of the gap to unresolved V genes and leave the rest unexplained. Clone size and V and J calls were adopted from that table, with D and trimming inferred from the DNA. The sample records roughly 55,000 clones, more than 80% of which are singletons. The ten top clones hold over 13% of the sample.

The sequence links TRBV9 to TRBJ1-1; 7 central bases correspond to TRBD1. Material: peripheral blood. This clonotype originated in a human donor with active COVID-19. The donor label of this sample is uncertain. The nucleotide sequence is TGTGCCAGCAGCCCTCGAGAAGGGGGCGTAGGCACTGAAGCTTTCTTT. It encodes CASSPREGGVGTEAFF.